This TCR beta chain was recorded in a study of blood T cell repertoires in COVID-19. Whole-study context: T cells, B-cell-depleted T cells, or PBMCs provided the cDNA or gDNA that served as material.

Looked up from germline, CDR1 is LGHDT and CDR2 is YNNKEL (reference sequence). The CDR3 is 15 amino acids. V was trimmed by 2 bases and J by 4 bases, leaving 14 bases between them. Measured with immunoSEQ multiplex PCR; TCRdb has only the in-frame clones, and not every one. The table lists 200,000 to 250,000 clones, about four fifths of them singletons. Participant-reported clinical history was the basis for cohort assignment. A COVID-19 case was met by exposed participants within 2 weeks before study entry. This clonotype originated in a woman between 50 and 59 years old who had been exposed to COVID-19. The gene calls are TRBV3-1 (or the pseudogene TRBV3-2) and TRBJ1-1; D is possibly TRBD1 (6 bases). Sequencing was done on a sample of PBMCs or T cells enriched from blood (not recorded which). For the CDR3, the DNA is TGTGCCAGCAGCCAATCGGGGGGCGGAAGCACTGAAGCTTTCTTT. Protein sequence: CASSQSGGGSTEAFF.